This T cell receptor beta chain derives from a study of cytomegalovirus exposure and HLA in healthy donors. The study, taken as a whole, reports: Within a later analysis, the majority of CMV-associated TCR beta chains appeared HLA-restricted. Another analysis was done later, and it associated approximately 15,000 TCR beta sequences with HLA alleles at 0.05 false discovery rate.

This clone appeared a single time. Its antigen is unidentified. Researchers ran the PCR with 60 Vbeta and 13 Jbeta primers. Assay used: immunoSEQ multiplex PCR; TCRdb lists only in-frame clones, some missing. Counted here are approximately 89,000 clones, more than 75% occurring once; the ten biggest clones make up 10%. The CDR3 runs to 15 residues. Trimming removed 5 bases at V and 2 bases at J, with 16 bases between. The germline CDR1 and CDR2 sequences are SGHRS and YFSETQ. The chain recombines TRBV5-1 with TRBJ1-1; D unclear. Sequencing was performed on PBMCs. The sequence was obtained from a human donor in good health. In DNA, the CDR3 is TGCGCCAGCAGGGCCGGGAAGACCCTTAACACTGAAGCTTTCTTT. This codes for CASRAGKTLNTEAFF. Using reference TRBV5-1 and TRBJ1-1 for the parts outside the CDR3, the full variable domain is KAGVTQTPRYLIKTRGQQVTLSCSPISGHRSVSWYQQTPGQGLQFLFEYFSETQRNKGNFPGRFSGRQFSNSRSEMNVSTLELGDSALYLCASRAGKTLNTEAFFGQGTRLTVV.